The rows below give T cell receptor beta chains drawn from one sample of a study of cytomegalovirus exposure and HLA in healthy donors. TCRdb's copy holds only in-frame clones and misses some; the assay was immunoSEQ multiplex PCR. The sample includes about 130,000 clones, more than 65% of them seen just once. The material sequenced was PBMCs. The source is a male donor in good health and CMV-seropositive. CDR3s include the opening cysteine and the closing phenylalanine or tryptophan. A D gene is named only where the DNA matches it firmly. Part of the rows lack a size; the others show once, few, many or a class for expanded clones.

v_call: TRBV15; clone_size: -; d_call: -; j_call: TRBJ2-7; cdr3_nt: TGTGCCACCAGCAGGGGGGCAGGGTACTCCTACGAGCAGTACTTC; cdr3_aa: CATSRGAGYSYEQYF
v_call: TRBV7-6; clone_size: -; d_call: TRBD1; j_call: TRBJ2-7; cdr3_nt: TGTGCCAGCAGCTTAGCGGGCTGGACAGGTACCTACGAGCAGTACTTC; cdr3_aa: CASSLAGWTGTYEQYF
v_call: TRBV28; clone_size: -; d_call: TRBD1; j_call: TRBJ1-2; cdr3_nt: TGTGCCAGCAGCTTGGGACAGAGTGGCTACACCTTC; cdr3_aa: CASSLGQSGYTF
v_call: TRBV2; clone_size: -; d_call: TRBD2; j_call: TRBJ2-7; cdr3_nt: TGTGCCAGCACCGGGACTAGCGGGAGTTACGAGCAGTACTTC; cdr3_aa: CASTGTSGSYEQYF
v_call: TRBV12-5; clone_size: -; d_call: -; j_call: TRBJ2-1; cdr3_nt: TGTGCTAGCCCCCAAGGGGGTGGGTTCAATGAGCAGTTCTTC; cdr3_aa: CASPQGGGFNEQFF
v_call: TRBV5-1; clone_size: -; d_call: TRBD1; j_call: TRBJ2-7; cdr3_nt: TGCGCCAGCAAGCCGGGACAGGAGGACTCCTACGAGCAGTACTTC; cdr3_aa: CASKPGQEDSYEQYF
v_call: TRBV2; clone_size: -; d_call: -; j_call: TRBJ1-5; cdr3_nt: TGTGCCAGCAGGGGAGATAGCAATCAGCCCCAGCATTTT; cdr3_aa: CASRGDSNQPQHF
v_call: TRBV20-1; clone_size: -; d_call: -; j_call: TRBJ2-7; cdr3_nt: TGCAGTGCTGTGAATGCGGCCGAGCAGTACTTC; cdr3_aa: CSAVNAAEQYF
v_call: TRBV6-5; clone_size: -; d_call: TRBD1; j_call: TRBJ2-7; cdr3_nt: TGTGCCAGCAGGTTGACAGGGGGGAAATACGAGCAGTACTTC; cdr3_aa: CASRLTGGKYEQYF
v_call: TRBV28; clone_size: -; d_call: TRBD2; j_call: TRBJ2-1; cdr3_nt: TGTGCCAGCAGTGACTCGGGGGAGGGCCGCCAAGAGCAGTTCTTC; cdr3_aa: CASSDSGEGRQEQFF
v_call: TRBV28; clone_size: few; d_call: TRBD1; j_call: TRBJ1-4; cdr3_nt: TGTGCCAGCCATGCGAGGGGGCCTAATGAAAAACTGTTTTTT; cdr3_aa: CASHARGPNEKLFF
v_call: TRBV7-9; clone_size: -; d_call: -; j_call: TRBJ1-5; cdr3_nt: TGTGCCAGCAGCTTAGGGGCAGGGGTGTATCAGCCCCAGCATTTT; cdr3_aa: CASSLGAGVYQPQHF
v_call: TRBV23-1; clone_size: few; d_call: TRBD2; j_call: TRBJ2-1; cdr3_nt: TGCGCCAGCAGTCAATCGTCTTCTTGCGATCGTGGACTAGCTCACTTAGGGGGATTTTTTGAGCAGTTCTTC; cdr3_aa: CASSQSSSCDRGLAHLGGFFEQFF
v_call: TRBV28; clone_size: -; d_call: -; j_call: TRBJ2-1; cdr3_nt: TGTGCCAGCTTAGGGGCGGAACAGCTTTACAATGAGCAGTTCTTC; cdr3_aa: CASLGAEQLYNEQFF
v_call: TRBV5-1; clone_size: -; d_call: -; j_call: TRBJ2-7; cdr3_nt: TGCGCCAGCAGCTTGGACCAGGGCGGAACCTACGAGCAGTACTTC; cdr3_aa: CASSLDQGGTYEQYF
v_call: TRBV7-8; clone_size: -; d_call: -; j_call: TRBJ2-2; cdr3_nt: TGTGCCAGCAGCCCAACGAACACCGGGGAGCTGTTTTTT; cdr3_aa: CASSPTNTGELFF
v_call: TRBV29-1; clone_size: few; d_call: -; j_call: TRBJ2-7; cdr3_nt: TGCAGCGTGGGACACGTCTACGAGCAGTACTTC; cdr3_aa: CSVGHVYEQYF
v_call: TRBV19; clone_size: -; d_call: TRBD1; j_call: TRBJ2-1; cdr3_nt: TGTGCCAGTAGTATAGATCGGTACAGTAGACAGGGGGAAGGCAATGAGCAGTTCTTC; cdr3_aa: CASSIDRYSRQGEGNEQFF
v_call: TRBV5-1; clone_size: -; d_call: -; j_call: TRBJ1-1; cdr3_nt: TGCGCCAGCAGCTTAAGTTCATTGGGCTACACTGAAGCTTTCTTT; cdr3_aa: CASSLSSLGYTEAFF
v_call: TRBV14; clone_size: once; d_call: -; j_call: TRBJ2-3; cdr3_nt: TGTGCCAGCAGCCAAGACAACAGGTGGACAGATACGCAGTATTTT; cdr3_aa: CASSQDNRWTDTQYF
v_call: TRBV2; clone_size: -; d_call: TRBD1; j_call: TRBJ2-7; cdr3_nt: TGTGCCAGCAGTTGGACAGGGAGCTCCTACGAGCAGTACTTC; cdr3_aa: CASSWTGSSYEQYF
v_call: TRBV5-1; clone_size: -; d_call: TRBD2; j_call: TRBJ2-1; cdr3_nt: TGCGCCAGCAGCTTGGCCGAGGGGGGCGGGGGGTCCAGAGAGCAGTTCTTC; cdr3_aa: CASSLAEGGGGSREQFF
v_call: TRBV30; clone_size: -; d_call: -; j_call: TRBJ1-3; cdr3_nt: TGTGCCTGGAGTTCCCTCTCTGGAAACACCATATATTTT; cdr3_aa: CAWSSLSGNTIYF
v_call: TRBV19; clone_size: -; d_call: -; j_call: TRBJ2-2; cdr3_nt: TGTGCCAGTAGTATACGTCAGTGGGGGGAGCTGTTTTTT; cdr3_aa: CASSIRQWGELFF
v_call: TRBV7-2; clone_size: -; d_call: TRBD2; j_call: TRBJ2-1; cdr3_nt: TGTGCCAGCAGCTGGGGACTAGCGGGAGTAAATGAGCAGTTCTTC; cdr3_aa: CASSWGLAGVNEQFF
v_call: TRBV6-5; clone_size: -; d_call: TRBD1; j_call: TRBJ2-7; cdr3_nt: TGTGCCAGCAGTTACAAGGTGACAGGGCCCGAGCAGTACTTC; cdr3_aa: CASSYKVTGPEQYF
v_call: TRBV28; clone_size: once; d_call: -; j_call: TRBJ1-3; cdr3_nt: TGTGCCAGCAGTCTCAACACCCCGGGAGGAAACACCATATATTTT; cdr3_aa: CASSLNTPGGNTIYF
v_call: TRBV4-2; clone_size: -; d_call: TRBD1; j_call: TRBJ1-6; cdr3_nt: TGTGCCAGCAGCCAGGAGGACAGGGGCAATTCACCCCTCCACTTT; cdr3_aa: CASSQEDRGNSPLHF
v_call: TRBV4-1; clone_size: -; d_call: -; j_call: TRBJ1-1; cdr3_nt: TGCGCCAGCAGCCAAGAGGGTGTTGGCAGGACTGAAGCTTTCTTT; cdr3_aa: CASSQEGVGRTEAFF
v_call: TRBV6-1; clone_size: -; d_call: -; j_call: TRBJ1-6; cdr3_nt: TGTGCCAGCAGTGCCGGGACATCTGCTTCACCCCTCCACTTT; cdr3_aa: CASSAGTSASPLHF
v_call: TRBV19; clone_size: -; d_call: -; j_call: TRBJ2-2; cdr3_nt: TGTGCCAGTAGTATAGCTTCGGGGGGCAGGACCGGGGAGCTGTTTTTT; cdr3_aa: CASSIASGGRTGELFF
v_call: TRBV18; clone_size: once; d_call: -; j_call: TRBJ1-2; cdr3_nt: TGTGCCAGCTCACCGCCCGGGACAAGTTATGGCTACACCTTC; cdr3_aa: CASSPPGTSYGYTF
v_call: TRBV25-1; clone_size: -; d_call: TRBD2; j_call: TRBJ2-1; cdr3_nt: TGTGCCAGCAGTGCCCCGATCCGGACTAGCAGCGAGCAGTTCTTC; cdr3_aa: CASSAPIRTSSEQFF
v_call: TRBV7-6; clone_size: -; d_call: -; j_call: TRBJ2-1; cdr3_nt: TGTGCCAGCAGCTTAGACCCAGGGGCTGGCAATGAGCAGTTCTTC; cdr3_aa: CASSLDPGAGNEQFF
v_call: TRBV19; clone_size: -; d_call: TRBD1; j_call: TRBJ1-4; cdr3_nt: TGTGCCAGTAGTGCGGGGACAGGGAAAAATGAAAAACTGTTTTTT; cdr3_aa: CASSAGTGKNEKLFF
v_call: TRBV4-1; clone_size: few; d_call: -; j_call: TRBJ2-7; cdr3_nt: TGCGCCAGCAGCCAACCATACAGGGTTTGGGGTTCCTACGAGCAGTACTTC; cdr3_aa: CASSQPYRVWGSYEQYF
v_call: TRBV4-2; clone_size: -; d_call: TRBD2; j_call: TRBJ2-1; cdr3_nt: TGTGCCAGCAGCCAAGGGAAAGCGGGAGACTTCTACAATGAGCAGTTCTTC; cdr3_aa: CASSQGKAGDFYNEQFF
v_call: TRBV6-6; clone_size: -; d_call: -; j_call: TRBJ2-2; cdr3_nt: TGTGCCAGCAGTTTCACGTCGGGAATCACCGGGGAGCTGTTTTTT; cdr3_aa: CASSFTSGITGELFF
v_call: TRBV28; clone_size: -; d_call: -; j_call: TRBJ2-7; cdr3_nt: TGTGCCAGCAGTTTCAGGGGTTCTAGCGAGCAGTACTTC; cdr3_aa: CASSFRGSSEQYF
v_call: TRBV6-5; clone_size: -; d_call: -; j_call: TRBJ1-5; cdr3_nt: TGTGCCAGCAGTTATAGCGCGGCGGGCAATCAGCCCCAGCATTTT; cdr3_aa: CASSYSAAGNQPQHF
v_call: TRBV7-9; clone_size: -; d_call: TRBD1; j_call: TRBJ1-2; cdr3_nt: TGTGCCAGCAGCTCGGACAGGGATCTCCTAGGGAGCTACACCTTC; cdr3_aa: CASSSDRDLLGSYTF
v_call: TRBV6-4; clone_size: -; d_call: TRBD1; j_call: TRBJ1-1; cdr3_nt: TGTGCCAGCTCCTCCGAGACAGGGTCCGCTGAAGCTTTCTTT; cdr3_aa: CASSSETGSAEAFF
v_call: TRBV7-9; clone_size: -; d_call: TRBD1; j_call: TRBJ1-3; cdr3_nt: TGTGCCAGCAGCTCAGACAGGGGTGGAAACACCATATATTTT; cdr3_aa: CASSSDRGGNTIYF
v_call: TRBV6-1; clone_size: medium-sized; d_call: TRBD2; j_call: TRBJ2-1; cdr3_nt: TGTGCCAGCAGTGAACTAGCGGGAGGGTACAATGAGCAGTTCTTC; cdr3_aa: CASSELAGGYNEQFF
v_call: TRBV27; clone_size: -; d_call: -; j_call: TRBJ2-1; cdr3_nt: TGTGCCAGCAGTTTCTCAGGGATTAGGCAGTTCTTC; cdr3_aa: CASSFSGIRQFF
v_call: TRBV29-1; clone_size: -; d_call: TRBD2; j_call: TRBJ2-1; cdr3_nt: TGCAGCGTTGACGGAGGTCGGGAGGATTTCTACAATGAGCAGTTCTTC; cdr3_aa: CSVDGGREDFYNEQFF
v_call: TRBV9; clone_size: -; d_call: TRBD1; j_call: TRBJ2-3; cdr3_nt: TGTGCCAGCAGCGTATGGACAGGGGAGGATACGCAGTATTTT; cdr3_aa: CASSVWTGEDTQYF
v_call: TRBV11-2; clone_size: -; d_call: TRBD2; j_call: TRBJ2-7; cdr3_nt: TGTGCCAGCAGCCGGGATTCAACAGCGGGGGAGCAGTACTTC; cdr3_aa: CASSRDSTAGEQYF
v_call: TRBV11-3; clone_size: -; d_call: TRBD1; j_call: TRBJ1-4; cdr3_nt: TGTGCCAGCAGCTCGCAGACAGGGGTTAATGAAAAACTGTTTTTT; cdr3_aa: CASSSQTGVNEKLFF
v_call: TRBV7-9; clone_size: -; d_call: TRBD1; j_call: TRBJ2-2; cdr3_nt: TGTGCCAGCAGCCTAGCAGGGGGCCGCAACACCGGGGAGCTGTTTTTT; cdr3_aa: CASSLAGGRNTGELFF
v_call: TRBV27; clone_size: -; d_call: -; j_call: TRBJ2-3; cdr3_nt: TGTGCCACCGGGGGGCGGGAGTCCCGTTTTGGCACAGATACGCAGTATTTT; cdr3_aa: CATGGRESRFGTDTQYF
v_call: TRBV30; clone_size: -; d_call: TRBD1; j_call: TRBJ1-6; cdr3_nt: TGTGCCTGGAGTGTATTGAGACAGGGAATATATAATTCACCCCTCCACTTT; cdr3_aa: CAWSVLRQGIYNSPLHF
v_call: TRBV9; clone_size: few; d_call: -; j_call: TRBJ2-4; cdr3_nt: TGTGCCAGCAGCGTAGGGGTTGGCCAGCCCAACAGTCAGTACTTC; cdr3_aa: CASSVGVGQPNSQYF
v_call: TRBV2; clone_size: -; d_call: -; j_call: TRBJ1-5; cdr3_nt: TGTGCCAGCAGTGAAAGAGGGGGTGGTCAGCCCCAGCATTTT; cdr3_aa: CASSERGGGQPQHF
v_call: TRBV11-2; clone_size: -; d_call: -; j_call: TRBJ2-3; cdr3_nt: TGTGCCAGCAGCTCTGGAGACACAGATACGCAGTATTTT; cdr3_aa: CASSSGDTDTQYF